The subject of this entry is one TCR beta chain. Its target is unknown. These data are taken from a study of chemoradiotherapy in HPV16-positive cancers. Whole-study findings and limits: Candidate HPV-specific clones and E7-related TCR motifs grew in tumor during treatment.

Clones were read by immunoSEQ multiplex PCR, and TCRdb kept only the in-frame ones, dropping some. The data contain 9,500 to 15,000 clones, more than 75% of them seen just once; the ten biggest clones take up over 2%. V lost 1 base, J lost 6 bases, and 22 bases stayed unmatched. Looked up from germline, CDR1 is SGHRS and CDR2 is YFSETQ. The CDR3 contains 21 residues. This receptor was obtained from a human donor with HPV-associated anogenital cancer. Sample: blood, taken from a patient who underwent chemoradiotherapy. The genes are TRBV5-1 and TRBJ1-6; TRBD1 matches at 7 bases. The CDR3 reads CASSLRAGTAKGRGLNSPLHF. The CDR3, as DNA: TGCGCCAGCAGCTTGCGCGCTGGGACAGCAAAAGGCCGGGGTCTTAATTCACCCCTCCACTTT. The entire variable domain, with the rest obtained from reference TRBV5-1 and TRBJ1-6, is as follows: KAGVTQTPRYLIKTRGQQVTLSCSPISGHRSVSWYQQTPGQGLQFLFEYFSETQRNKGNFPGRFSGRQFSNSRSEMNVSTLELGDSALYLCASSLRAGTAKGRGLNSPLHFGNGTRLTVT.